This T cell receptor (beta chain) was recorded in a study of cytomegalovirus exposure and HLA in healthy donors. Study-level points and caveats: Cytomegalovirus-associated status was assigned to about 150 TCR beta chains.

Germline CDR1 reads LGHNA; CDR2 reads YSLEER. The CDR3 is 16 amino acids. With 2 bases clipped from V and 2 bases from J, the junction kept 5 bases outside the gene matches. Amplification used 60 Vbeta primers and 13 Jbeta primers. The assay was immunoSEQ multiplex PCR, and TCRdb's table has in-frame clones only and misses some. This sample has under 250,000 clones, with about 79% found just once. With respect to this clone: Antigen: not known.

The receptor's source is a male donor in good health and CMV-seronegative. The chain combines TRBV4-3 with TRBJ2-3; 9 positions match TRBD2. Sequenced: PBMCs. In nucleotides, the CDR3 is TGCGCCAGCAGCCAAACCCTAGCGGGGTCCACAGATACGCAGTATTTT. Translation gives CASSQTLAGSTDTQYF.